Listed below are T cell receptor beta chains from one sample, sequenced in a study of cytomegalovirus exposure and HLA in healthy donors. The method was immunoSEQ multiplex PCR; TCRdb's version includes in-frame clones alone and lacks a portion of them. The table lists some 220,000 clones, almost 85% of them singletons. Sequencing was done on a sample of PBMCs. The receptors originated from a woman in her 40s in good health and CMV-seronegative. CDR3s include the opening cysteine and the closing phenylalanine or tryptophan. The order of the fields is CDR3 DNA, CDR3 protein, V gene, clone size, D gene, CDR3 length, J gene. D genes are given only for firm matches. The size of a clone is reported for some rows only, either as once, few or many, or as a class for expanded clones.

CDR3nt: TGTGCCTGGGCTGGGGACAGCTCTGGAAACACCATATATTTT; CDR3aa: CAWAGDSSGNTIYF; v_gene: TRBV30; abundance: NA; d_gene: TRBD1; len: 14; j_gene: TRBJ1-3
CDR3nt: TGTGCCAGCAGTTACTCGCAGGGATCTATGGGTGAAGCTTTCTTT; CDR3aa: CASSYSQGSMGEAFF; v_gene: TRBV6-6; abundance: NA; d_gene: NA; len: 15; j_gene: TRBJ1-1
CDR3nt: TGTGCCAGCAGCGTAGAGGCCAGGGGGCACGATGGCTACACCTTC; CDR3aa: CASSVEARGHDGYTF; v_gene: TRBV9; abundance: NA; d_gene: TRBD1; len: 15; j_gene: TRBJ1-2
CDR3nt: TGTGCCAGCAGCTTAGGAGGAACAACCTACGAGCAGTACTTC; CDR3aa: CASSLGGTTYEQYF; v_gene: TRBV7-2; abundance: NA; d_gene: NA; len: 14; j_gene: TRBJ2-7
CDR3nt: TGTGCCAGCAGTGAAGCAGGGCAGGGGCGATACTATGGCTACACCTTC; CDR3aa: CASSEAGQGRYYGYTF; v_gene: TRBV6-1; abundance: NA; d_gene: NA; len: 16; j_gene: TRBJ1-2
CDR3nt: TGTGCCAGCGGCGGGCAGCCCGAAAACATTCAGTACTTC; CDR3aa: CASGGQPENIQYF; v_gene: TRBV7-8; abundance: NA; d_gene: NA; len: 13; j_gene: TRBJ2-4
CDR3nt: TGTGCCAGCAGCTTACAGAACACTGAAGCTTTCTTT; CDR3aa: CASSLQNTEAFF; v_gene: TRBV7-9; abundance: few; d_gene: NA; len: 12; j_gene: TRBJ1-1
CDR3nt: TGTGCCAGCAGCCCTGGTGTTGCGCAAGCTTTCTTT; CDR3aa: CASSPGVAQAFF; v_gene: TRBV28; abundance: NA; d_gene: NA; len: 12; j_gene: TRBJ1-1
CDR3nt: TGTGCCAGCAACAGTTACTATGGCTACACCTTC; CDR3aa: CASNSYYGYTF; v_gene: TRBV28; abundance: NA; d_gene: NA; len: 11; j_gene: TRBJ1-2
CDR3nt: TGTGCCAGTAGTATAGAAAGCCAGGGTTACAATGAGCAGTTCTTC; CDR3aa: CASSIESQGYNEQFF; v_gene: TRBV19; abundance: NA; d_gene: NA; len: 15; j_gene: TRBJ2-1
CDR3nt: TGTGCCAGCAGTGAACCGCTTGAGTTCAATCAGCCCCAGCATTTT; CDR3aa: CASSEPLEFNQPQHF; v_gene: TRBV6-1; abundance: NA; d_gene: NA; len: 15; j_gene: TRBJ1-5
CDR3nt: TGTGCCAGCAGCTCCTCGCGGGGGCCCTTTGAGGGGTATGGCTACACCTTC; CDR3aa: CASSSSRGPFEGYGYTF; v_gene: TRBV11-2; abundance: few; d_gene: NA; len: 17; j_gene: TRBJ1-2
CDR3nt: TGTGCCAGCAGTGTAGCCCGACAATCGAGCACAGATACGCAGTATTTT; CDR3aa: CASSVARQSSTDTQYF; v_gene: TRBV6-1; abundance: NA; d_gene: NA; len: 16; j_gene: TRBJ2-3
CDR3nt: TGTGCCAGCAGCCTAGACGGGACACCGGGAAACACCATATATTTT; CDR3aa: CASSLDGTPGNTIYF; v_gene: TRBV7-6; abundance: NA; d_gene: NA; len: 15; j_gene: TRBJ1-3
CDR3nt: TGTGCCTGGAGTGAGGGGGCAGGGGGCCTTTTTTCCTACGAGCAGTACTTC; CDR3aa: CAWSEGAGGLFSYEQYF; v_gene: TRBV30; abundance: NA; d_gene: TRBD1; len: 17; j_gene: TRBJ2-7
CDR3nt: TGTGCCAGCAGAGACAACGCAGGGGGCTATGGCTACACCTTC; CDR3aa: CASRDNAGGYGYTF; v_gene: TRBV6-6; abundance: once; d_gene: TRBD1; len: 14; j_gene: TRBJ1-2
CDR3nt: TGTGCCAGCAGCTTGTACGGGGGGGTCACCGGGGAGCTGTTTTTT; CDR3aa: CASSLYGGVTGELFF; v_gene: TRBV7-9; abundance: NA; d_gene: TRBD2; len: 15; j_gene: TRBJ2-2
CDR3nt: TGCGCCAGCAGCTTGGGAGGGAATCAGCGTGGCTACACCTTC; CDR3aa: CASSLGGNQRGYTF; v_gene: TRBV5-1; abundance: NA; d_gene: NA; len: 14; j_gene: TRBJ1-2
CDR3nt: TGTGCCTGGAGTCTCGGGACAGGGGGCTCCGCGAATTCACCCCTCCACTTT; CDR3aa: CAWSLGTGGSANSPLHF; v_gene: TRBV30; abundance: NA; d_gene: TRBD1; len: 17; j_gene: TRBJ1-6